This TCR beta chain was obtained from a study of T-cell reconstitution after alpha-beta-depleted transplantation in children. Whole-study results and caveats: High day-60 TCRbeta diversity in some patients came from surviving recipient T cells and thymic progenitors. One year post-transplant, T-cell counts and diversity were largely derived from T cells produced anew. Expanded graft clones, several hundred of them, were reportedly the source of alpha-beta T cells about two months after transplant.

The trim removed 0 bases at V and 0 bases at J, leaving 9 bases unmatched. The CDR3 contains 19 residues. Germline CDR1 and CDR2: MGHRA and YSYEKL. Of note for this clonotype: Its antigen is undetermined.

The TCRbeta library incorporated unique molecular identifiers. Each CDR3 protein is one row after TCRdb ran MiXCR on the PCR reads. The table has about 830,000 distinct CDR3 sequences, approximately 15% seen once. The receptor was derived from a male patient under 18 who had a stem cell transplant for acute lymphoblastic leukemia, so the T cells may come from the graft donor. Sequencing was performed on PBMCs, mostly from graft donor cells, taken 360 days after TCRalphabeta/CD19-depleted stem cell transplant. The V gene is TRBV4-1, the J gene TRBJ2-4; 9 nucleotides match TRBD2. CDR3 DNA sequence: TGCGCCAGCAGCCAAGACTGGCTGGCGGGAGGGGTAGCCAAAAACATTCAGTACTTC. Translation: CASSQDWLAGGVAKNIQYF.